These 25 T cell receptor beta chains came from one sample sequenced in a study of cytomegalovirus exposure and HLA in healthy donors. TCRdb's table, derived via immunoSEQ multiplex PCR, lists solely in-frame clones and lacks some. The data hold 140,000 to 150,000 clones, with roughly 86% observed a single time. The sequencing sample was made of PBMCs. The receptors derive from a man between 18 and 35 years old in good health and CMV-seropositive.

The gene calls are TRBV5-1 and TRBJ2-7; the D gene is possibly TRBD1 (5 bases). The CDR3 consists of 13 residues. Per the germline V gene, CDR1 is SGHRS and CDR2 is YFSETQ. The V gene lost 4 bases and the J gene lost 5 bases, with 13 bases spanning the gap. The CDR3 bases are TGCGCCAGCAGCCAATCTCCAGGGCACGAGCAGTACTTC. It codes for CASSQSPGHEQYF.

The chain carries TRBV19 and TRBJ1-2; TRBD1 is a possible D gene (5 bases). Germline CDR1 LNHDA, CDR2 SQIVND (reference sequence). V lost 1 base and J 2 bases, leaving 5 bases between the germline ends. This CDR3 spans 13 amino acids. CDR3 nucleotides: TGTGCCAGTAGTATAGCAGGGAACTATGGCTACACCTTC. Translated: CASSIAGNYGYTF.

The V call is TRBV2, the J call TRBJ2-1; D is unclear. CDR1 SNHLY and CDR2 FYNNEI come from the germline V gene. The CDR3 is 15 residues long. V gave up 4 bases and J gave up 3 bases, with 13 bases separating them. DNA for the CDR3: TGTGCCAGCAGTGTAGAGAGCCTCCTCTACAATGAGCAGTTCTTC. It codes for CASSVESLLYNEQFF. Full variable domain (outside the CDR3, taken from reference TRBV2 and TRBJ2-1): EPEVTQTPSHQVTQMGQEVILRCVPISNHLYFYWYRQILGQKVEFLVSFYNNEISEKSEIFDDQFSVERPDGSNFTLKIRSTKLEDSAMYFCASSVESLLYNEQFFGPGTRLTVL.

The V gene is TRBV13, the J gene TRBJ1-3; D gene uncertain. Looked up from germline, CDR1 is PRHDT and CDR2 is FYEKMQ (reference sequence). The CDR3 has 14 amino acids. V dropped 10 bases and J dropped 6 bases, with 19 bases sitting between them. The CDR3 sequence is CATAGSFIPNTIYF. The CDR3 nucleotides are TGTGCCACCGCCGGGTCCTTCATTCCAAACACCATATATTTT.

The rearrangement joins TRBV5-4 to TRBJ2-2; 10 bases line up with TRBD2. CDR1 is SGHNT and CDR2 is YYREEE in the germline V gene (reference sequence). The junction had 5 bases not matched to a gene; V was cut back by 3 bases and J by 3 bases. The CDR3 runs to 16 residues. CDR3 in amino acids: CASSSLAGDYTGELFF. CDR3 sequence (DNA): TGTGCCAGCAGCTCGCTAGCGGGGGACTACACCGGGGAGCTGTTTTTT.

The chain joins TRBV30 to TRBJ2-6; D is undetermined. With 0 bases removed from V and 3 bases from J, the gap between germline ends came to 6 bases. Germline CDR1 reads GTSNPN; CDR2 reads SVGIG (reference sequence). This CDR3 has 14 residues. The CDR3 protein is CAWSVGFGANVLTF. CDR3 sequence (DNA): TGTGCCTGGAGTGTTGGCTTTGGGGCCAACGTCCTGACTTTC.

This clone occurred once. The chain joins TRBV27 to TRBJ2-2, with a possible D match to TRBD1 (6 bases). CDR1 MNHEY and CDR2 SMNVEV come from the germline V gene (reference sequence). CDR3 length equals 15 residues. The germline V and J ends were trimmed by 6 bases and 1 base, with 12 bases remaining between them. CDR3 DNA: TGTGCCAGCAGGTCCTTGGGACAGAACACCGGGGAGCTGTTTTTT. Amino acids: CASRSLGQNTGELFF.

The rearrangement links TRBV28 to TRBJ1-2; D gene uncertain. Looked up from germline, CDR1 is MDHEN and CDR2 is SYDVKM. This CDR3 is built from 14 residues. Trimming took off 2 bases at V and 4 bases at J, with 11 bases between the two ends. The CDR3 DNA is TGTGCCAGCAGTTTAAGCGACCGAAGCTATGGCTACACCTTC. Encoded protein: CASSLSDRSYGYTF.

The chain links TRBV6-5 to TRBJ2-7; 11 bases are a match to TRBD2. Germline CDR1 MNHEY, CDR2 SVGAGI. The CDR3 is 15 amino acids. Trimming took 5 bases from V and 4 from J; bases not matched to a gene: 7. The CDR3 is CASSTPSGGRYEQYF. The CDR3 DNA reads TGTGCCAGCAGTACCCCTAGCGGGGGGCGGTACGAGCAGTACTTC.

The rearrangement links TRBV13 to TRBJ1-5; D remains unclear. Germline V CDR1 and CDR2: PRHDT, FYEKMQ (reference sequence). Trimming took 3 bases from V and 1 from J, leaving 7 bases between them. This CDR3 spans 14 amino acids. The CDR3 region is CASSFSRSNQPQHF. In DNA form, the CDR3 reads TGTGCCAGCAGCTTCTCGCGCAGCAATCAGCCCCAGCATTTT.

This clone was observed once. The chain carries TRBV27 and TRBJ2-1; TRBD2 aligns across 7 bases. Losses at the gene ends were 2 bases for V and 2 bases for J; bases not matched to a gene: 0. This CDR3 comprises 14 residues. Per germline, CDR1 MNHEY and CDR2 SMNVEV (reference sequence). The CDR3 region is CASSLAGAYNEQFF. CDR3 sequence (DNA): TGTGCCAGCAGTTTAGCGGGAGCCTACAATGAGCAGTTCTTC.

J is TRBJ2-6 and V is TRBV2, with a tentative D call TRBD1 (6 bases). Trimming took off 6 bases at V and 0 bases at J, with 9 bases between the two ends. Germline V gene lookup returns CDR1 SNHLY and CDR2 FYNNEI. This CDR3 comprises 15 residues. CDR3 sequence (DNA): TGTGCCAGCAGCCAGACAGGCTCTGGGGCCAACGTCCTGACTTTC. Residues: CASSQTGSGANVLTF.

The chain's CDR3 is CAWRSVAPESYEQYF. The CDR3 DNA is TGTGCCTGGAGGTCTGTGGCCCCAGAATCCTACGAGCAGTACTTC. This sequence joins TRBV30 and TRBJ2-7; D not resolved. The V gene lost 3 bases and the J gene lost 1 base, with 16 bases spanning the gap. This CDR3 is built from 15 residues. CDR1 is GTSNPN, CDR2 SVGIG, per germline (reference sequence).

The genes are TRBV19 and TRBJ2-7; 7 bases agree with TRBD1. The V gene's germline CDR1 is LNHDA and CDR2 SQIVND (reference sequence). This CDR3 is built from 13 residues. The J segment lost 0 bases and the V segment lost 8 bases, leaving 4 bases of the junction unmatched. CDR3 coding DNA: TGTGCCAGTTCAGGGGGAAACTCCTACGAGCAGTACTTC. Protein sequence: CASSGGNSYEQYF.

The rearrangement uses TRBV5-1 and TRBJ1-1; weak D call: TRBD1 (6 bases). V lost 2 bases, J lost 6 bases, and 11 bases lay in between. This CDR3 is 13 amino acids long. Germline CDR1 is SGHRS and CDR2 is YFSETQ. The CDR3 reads CASSFLDRAEAFF. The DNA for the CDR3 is TGCGCCAGCAGCTTCCTGGACAGAGCTGAAGCTTTCTTT.

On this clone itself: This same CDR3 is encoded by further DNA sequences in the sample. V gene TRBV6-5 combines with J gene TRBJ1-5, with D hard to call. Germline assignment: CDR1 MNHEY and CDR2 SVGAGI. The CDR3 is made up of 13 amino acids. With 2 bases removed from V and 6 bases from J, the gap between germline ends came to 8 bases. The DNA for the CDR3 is TGTGCCAGCAGTTACCGGGAGGGTCAGCCCCAGCATTTT. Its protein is CASSYREGQPQHF.

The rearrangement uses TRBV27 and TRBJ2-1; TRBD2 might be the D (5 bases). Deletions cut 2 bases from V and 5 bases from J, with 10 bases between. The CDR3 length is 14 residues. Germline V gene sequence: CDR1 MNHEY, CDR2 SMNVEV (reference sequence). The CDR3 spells CASSLRRGNNEQFF. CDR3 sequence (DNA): TGTGCCAGCAGTTTACGCCGAGGGAACAATGAGCAGTTCTTC.

The CDR3 DNA reads TGTGCCAGCAGCCGGACTAGCGGGTTCCTCGAGCAGTACTTC. Residues: CASSRTSGFLEQYF. V and J are TRBV7-9 and TRBJ2-7; 11 nucleotides match TRBD2. After removal of 5 bases from V and 6 bases from J, the junction contained 6 bases not matched to a gene. Germline V gene lookup returns CDR1 SEHNR and CDR2 FQNEAQ (reference sequence). This CDR3 has 14 amino acids.

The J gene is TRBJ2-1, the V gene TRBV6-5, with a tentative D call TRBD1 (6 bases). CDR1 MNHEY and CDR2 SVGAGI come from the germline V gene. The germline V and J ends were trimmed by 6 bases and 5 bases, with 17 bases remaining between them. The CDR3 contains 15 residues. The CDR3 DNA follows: TGTGCCAGCAGGCCCGGGACACCTAAGAACAATGAGCAGTTCTTC. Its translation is CASRPGTPKNNEQFF.

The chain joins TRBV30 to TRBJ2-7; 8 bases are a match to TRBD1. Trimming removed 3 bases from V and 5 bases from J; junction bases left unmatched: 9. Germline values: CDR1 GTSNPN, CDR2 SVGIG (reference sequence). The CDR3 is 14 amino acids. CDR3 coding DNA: TGTGCCTGGAGCACCGGGACAGGTGTCAACGAGCAGTACTTC. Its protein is CAWSTGTGVNEQYF.

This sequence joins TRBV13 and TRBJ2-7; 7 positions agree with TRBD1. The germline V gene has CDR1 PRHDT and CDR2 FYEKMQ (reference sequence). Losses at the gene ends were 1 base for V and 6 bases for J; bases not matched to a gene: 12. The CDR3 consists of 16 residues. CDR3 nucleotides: TGTGCCAGCAGCTTAGATGGAGACAGGGTACTCTCCGAGCAGTACTTC. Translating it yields CASSLDGDRVLSEQYF.

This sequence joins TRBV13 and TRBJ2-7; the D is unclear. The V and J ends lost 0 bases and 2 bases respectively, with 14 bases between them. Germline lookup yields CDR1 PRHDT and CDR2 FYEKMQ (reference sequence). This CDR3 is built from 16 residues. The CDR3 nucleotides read TGTGCCAGCAGCTTAGGAGGTCGAGGATTCCCCTACGAGCAGTACTTC. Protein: CASSLGGRGFPYEQYF.

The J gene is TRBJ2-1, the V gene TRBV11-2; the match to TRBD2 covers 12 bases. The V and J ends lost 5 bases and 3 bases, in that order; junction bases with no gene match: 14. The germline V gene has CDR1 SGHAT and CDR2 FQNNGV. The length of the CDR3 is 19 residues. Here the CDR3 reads CASSTLTPRTSGVYNEQFF. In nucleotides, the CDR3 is TGTGCCAGCAGCACACTAACTCCCAGGACTAGCGGGGTCTACAATGAGCAGTTCTTC.

The CDR3 DNA follows: TGCGCCAGCAGCCGAAATAGCAACAATGAGCAGTTCTTC. This encodes CASSRNSNNEQFF. The chain has TRBV5-1 and TRBJ2-1; D gene uncertain. V was shortened by 4 bases and J by 5 bases, with 10 bases between the two germline ends. The CDR3 is 13 amino acids. CDR1 and CDR2 from the germline V gene are SGHRS and YFSETQ.

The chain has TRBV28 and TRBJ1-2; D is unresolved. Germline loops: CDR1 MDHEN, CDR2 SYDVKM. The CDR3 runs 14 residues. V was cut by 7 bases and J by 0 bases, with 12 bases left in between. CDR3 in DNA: TGTGCCAGCAACTCCGGTGTAGCTAACTATGGCTACACCTTC. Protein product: CASNSGVANYGYTF.